These T cell receptor beta chains were read from a single sample in a study of T cell repertoires in cytomegalovirus infection. These receptors have no known antigen. TCRdb redid the calling of the reads with MiXCR, one entry per CDR3 protein. Counted here are about 740,000 distinct CDR3 sequences, 30% to 35% occurring once; the ten biggest clones make up 18%. Sequenced here: cultured PBMCs, sampled from culture after CMV antigen stimulation. Every receptor here comes from a human donor in good health (CMV status not recorded). Some clones in this sample may be carry-over from other donors' samples. The CDR3 runs from the conserved cysteine through the conserved F or W. Clone size is stated in some rows and not others, as once, few, many or a class when expanded.

>once|TRBJ2-1|TRBV6-8
CASRSRQYNEQFF
>few|TRBJ1-2|TRBV6-2/TRBV6-3
CASSPREYGYTF
>.|TRBJ1-6|TRBV14
CASSLNTQGVRNSPLHF
>.|TRBJ2-1|TRBV9
CASSVEDSLYNEQFF
>.|TRBJ1-1|TRBV5-6
CASSWGTSAEAFF
>many|TRBJ2-1|TRBV7-2
CASRLDRNEQFF
>.|TRBJ1-2|TRBV4-1
CASSQDVASYGYTF
>many|TRBJ2-3|TRBV7-2
CASSWDRRTDTQYF
>.|TRBJ2-5|TRBV19
CASSIGTAYQETQYF
>few|TRBJ2-1|TRBV20-1
CSASSSGRAHNEQFF
>.|TRBJ2-1|TRBV5-6
CASSFPTPKVNEQFF
>few|TRBJ1-3|TRBV20-1
CSARPRGLAGNTIYF
>few|TRBJ2-1|TRBV6-6
CASSYSIAGETYNEQFF
>.|TRBJ1-2|TRBV6-8
CASSPLKGRGYTF
>.|TRBJ2-1|TRBV19
CASSIRPAGQGYAEQFF
>once|TRBJ2-3|TRBV18
CASSPTLLAGGSNTQYF
>.|TRBJ2-1|TRBV7-2
CASSLRLAGGRGEQFF
>many|TRBJ1-1|TRBV7-2
CASSFEGAVTEAFF
>.|TRBJ1-5|TRBV9
CAIREFKCEKGDQPQHF
>.|TRBJ1-6|TRBV10-3
CAIGDRQNSPLHF
>few|TRBJ2-7|TRBV7-8
CASSLDWGGSYEQYF
>few|TRBJ2-7|TRBV29-1
CSVGQLYEQYF
>few|TRBJ2-1|TRBV7-8
CASRLAGPREQFF
>.|TRBJ2-1|TRBV20-1
CSARATGLAGKPKLYNEQFF
>.|TRBJ2-3|TRBV7-2
CAISFGTASTDTQYF
>.|TRBJ2-1|TRBV11-3
CASSLDRGLAGGGEQFF
>.|TRBJ2-7|TRBV20-1
CSAGLGLDMDYEQYF
>few|TRBJ2-7|TRBV15
CATRKGQGDYEQYF
>many|TRBJ1-1|TRBV7-2
CASSLGAMGNTEAFF
>.|TRBJ1-2|TRBV11-3
CASSLASPGGAGGYTF
>.|TRBJ2-5|TRBV6-1
CASRQLAGGPVLETQYF
>.|TRBJ2-5|TRBV6-6
CASTEGVGGTPQETQYF
>many|TRBJ2-7|TRBV7-2
CASSLTGGEQYF
>once|TRBJ2-5|TRBV15
CATSRDVGLLQETQYF